A single sample gave rise to the 31 T cell receptor beta chains below, sequenced in a study of regulatory T cells in long-lasting Graves disease. Construction of the TCR beta libraries employed iRepertoire HTBI primers in conjunction with Arm-PCR of CDR3 regions. TCRdb re-derived calls from the multiplex PCR reads in MiXCR, one entry per CDR3 protein. The sample gives approximately 400,000 distinct CDR3 sequences, about 23% of which show up once; about 27% is in the top ten. The time point: persistent/refractory GD, antithyroid drugs over 5 years with positive TRAb. Isolated PBMC RNA provided the starting material for the TCR library. This sample comprised peripheral blood mononuclear cells (PBMCs), obtained when the disease was refractory, from a patient treated with antithyroid drugs. Source of these receptors: a woman aged 40-49 years with Graves disease.

At least ten counts were recorded for this clonotype. The V gene is TRBV29-1, the J gene TRBJ1-6; tentatively, D is TRBD1 (6 bases). This CDR3 has 12 residues. CDR1 and CDR2 (germline): SQVTM, ANQGSEA. Trimming took 2 bases from V and 13 from J, leaving 12 bases between them. The CDR3 region is CSVEHREYPLHF. CDR3 in DNA: TGCAGCGTTGAACACAGGGAGTACCCCCTCCACTTT.

This clonotype was seen repeatedly, ten times or more. The J gene is TRBJ2-5, the V gene TRBV28; D unresolved. The V end lost 3 bases, the J end lost 5 bases, and 7 bases lay between the germline ends. Germline V gene sequence: CDR1 MDHEN, CDR2 SYDVKM. CDR3 length: 12 amino acids. CDR3 sequence: CASSLKWETQYF. CDR3 DNA: TGTGCCAGCAGTTTGAAGTGGGAGACCCAGTACTTC.

This clonotype came up many times. The gene calls are TRBV2 and TRBJ2-2; D is undetermined. V was trimmed by 10 bases and J by 3 bases, leaving 18 bases between them. Germline V CDR1 and CDR2: SNHLY, FYNNEI. This CDR3 contains 15 residues. Here the CDR3 reads CATSPASWDTGELFF. Here the CDR3 DNA reads TGTGCCACCTCCCCCGCTTCCTGGGACACCGGGGAGCTGTTTTTT.

Of note for this clonotype: This clone may be a read error of a much larger clone one base away. This sequence joins TRBV7-6 and TRBJ2-7; D might be TRBD1 (6 bases). There are 15 residues in the CDR3. Germline V gene lookup returns CDR1 SGHVS and CDR2 FNYEAQ. V lost 4 bases to trimming and J lost 3 bases, with 16 bases between them. The CDR3 nucleotides read TGTGCCAGCAGCTCCGACTGGGGGCCTCTCTACGAGCAGTACTTC. Amino acids: CASSSDWGPLYEQYF.

This clonotype occurred many times. V usage is TRBV12-3 or TRBV12-4 and J usage is TRBJ1-6; 10 nucleotides agree with TRBD1. The CDR3 covers 15 residues. The junction had 4 bases not matched to a gene; V was cut back by 6 bases and J by 5 bases. CDR3 nucleotide sequence: TGTGCCAGCAGCTGGACAGGGGGTGATAATTCACCCCTCCACTTT. Its protein is CASSWTGGDNSPLHF.

The chain carries TRBV6-1 and TRBJ2-1; TRBD1 aligns across 7 bases. With V trimmed by 7 bases and J by 0 bases, 6 bases remained unmatched. Per germline, CDR1 MNHNS and CDR2 SASEGT. CDR3 length equals 15 residues. Written as DNA, the CDR3 is TGTGCCAGCATTGACAGGGTCAGCTCCTACAATGAGCAGTTCTTC. Translated: CASIDRVSSYNEQFF.

The rearrangement uses TRBV7-3 and TRBJ1-1, with a tentative D call TRBD1 (6 bases). Germline CDR1 and CDR2: SGHTA and FQGTGA. Trimming shortened V by 0 bases and J by 7 bases, and 12 bases separated the two germline ends. CDR3 length: 14 residues. CDR3: CASSLTGGAIEAFF. The CDR3 coding sequence is TGTGCCAGCAGCTTAACCGGGGGGGCTATTGAAGCTTTCTTT.

The chain carries TRBV2 and TRBJ2-5; 7 positions match TRBD1. CDR1 SNHLY and CDR2 FYNNEI come from the germline V gene. Germline trimming cut 8 bases from V and 5 bases from J; bases unmatched to any gene: 11. The CDR3 is 14 amino acids. DNA for the CDR3: TGTGCCAGCGGGAAGACAGGGTTGGGGGAGACCCAGTACTTC. It translates to CASGKTGLGETQYF.

This clonotype appeared many times. The J gene is TRBJ2-5, the V gene TRBV3-1; TRBD2 matches 7 bases. V was clipped by 3 bases and J by 5 bases; unmatched bases: 9. Per germline, CDR1 LGHDT and CDR2 YNNKEL (reference sequence). This CDR3 is 15 amino acids long. The CDR3 sequence: CASSQGKRERETQYF. In DNA form, the CDR3 reads TGTGCCAGCAGCCAGGGCAAGCGGGAAAGGGAGACCCAGTACTTC.

This clonotype appeared many times. This sequence joins TRBV27 and TRBJ2-7, with D hard to call. The germline V gene has CDR1 MNHEY and CDR2 SMNVEV (reference sequence). V was trimmed by 3 bases and J by 5 bases, leaving 17 bases between them. This CDR3 contains 15 residues. CDR3 amino acids: CASSFDRLASDEQYF. The CDR3 bases are TGTGCCAGCAGTTTCGATCGGTTGGCTTCAGACGAGCAGTACTTC.

The V gene is TRBV5-1, the J gene TRBJ1-1, with D maybe TRBD1 (5 bases). The CDR3 runs to 14 residues. Germline CDR1 SGHRS, CDR2 YFSETQ. V lost 2 bases, J lost 7 bases, and 15 bases lay in between. CDR3 bases: TGCGCCAGCAGCTTCCTAGGGGTCTTCAGTGAAGCTTTCTTT. Translation: CASSFLGVFSEAFF.

This clonotype appeared many times. The chain carries TRBV27 and TRBJ1-1, with D unclear. Trimming took 6 bases from V and 8 from J, leaving 10 bases between them. This CDR3 comprises 11 residues. Germline values: CDR1 MNHEY, CDR2 SMNVEV (reference sequence). The CDR3 loop reads CASRNGWEAFF. For the CDR3, the DNA is TGTGCCAGCAGGAACGGGTGGGAAGCTTTCTTT.

This clonotype was seen ten or more times. The chain carries TRBV12-3 or TRBV12-4 and TRBJ1-2; 7 nucleotides agree with TRBD1. This CDR3 is 15 amino acids long. Trimming cost V 3 bases and J 1 base; bases outside gene matches: 5. The CDR3 region has the DNA TGTGCCAGCAGTTTGACCGACAGGGATAACTATGGCTACACCTTC. Amino acids: CASSLTDRDNYGYTF.

Comments on this clonotype: A much larger clone lies one base from this, so it may be a read error. The chain links TRBV6-5 to TRBJ1-1; no definite D call. From germline, CDR1 is MNHEY and CDR2 SVGAGI. The CDR3 is 12 amino acids. The V end lost 3 bases, the J end lost 6 bases, and 8 bases lay between the germline ends. The CDR3 DNA follows: TGTGCCAGCAGTTATGCTGACGCTGAAGCTTTCTTT. Amino acids: CASSYADAEAFF.

The sample holds a few counts of this clonotype. The chain recombines TRBV7-2 with TRBJ1-2; weak D call: TRBD1 (5 bases). V was shortened by 4 bases and J by 3 bases, with 9 bases between the two germline ends. Germline CDR1 and CDR2: SGHTA and FQGNSA. The CDR3 contains 13 residues. The CDR3 bases are TGTGCCAGCAGCTACTCAGGGTACTATGGCTACACCTTC. Its protein is CASSYSGYYGYTF.

A few counts support this clonotype. The CDR3, as DNA: TGTGCCAGCAGTTTACTGCTAGCGGGAAGGGCAGATACGCAGTATTTT. As protein: CASSLLLAGRADTQYF. J is TRBJ2-3 and V is TRBV28; 9 bases line up with TRBD2. In germline, CDR1 is MDHEN, CDR2 SYDVKM. CDR3 length: 16 amino acids. The J segment lost 4 bases and the V segment lost 2 bases, leaving 7 bases of the junction unmatched.

This rearrangement joins TRBV30 to TRBJ2-1; D call uncertain. The CDR3 covers 14 residues. The V end was cut by 0 bases, the J end by 7 bases, with 13 bases between. Germline V gives CDR1 GTSNPN, CDR2 SVGIG (reference sequence). The DNA of the CDR3 is TGTGCCTGGAGTGTAAGCCCAGTAACTAATGAGCAGTTCTTC. Protein: CAWSVSPVTNEQFF.

This clonotype appeared many times. V and J are TRBV28 and TRBJ2-7; D gene ambiguous. Trimming removed 5 bases from V and 0 bases from J, with 14 bases in between. The length of the CDR3 is 15 residues. Per the germline V gene, CDR1 is MDHEN and CDR2 is SYDVKM. The chain's CDR3 is CASSPRTVPSYEQYF. The CDR3 DNA reads as TGTGCCAGCAGTCCGAGGACGGTGCCCTCCTACGAGCAGTACTTC.

To note about this clonotype: A much larger clone lies a single base off, so this may be a read error. The chain carries TRBV6-1 and TRBJ2-7; 7 bases are shared with TRBD1. Germline V gives CDR1 MNHNS, CDR2 SASEGT. This CDR3 is built from 16 residues. The chain's CDR3 is CASSFFHDRAEYGQYF. In nucleotides, the CDR3 is TGTGCCAGCAGCTTTTTTCACGACAGGGCGGAGTACGGGCAGTACTTC.

This clonotype was seen many times. For the CDR3, the DNA is TGTGCCAGCAGACGAGTGGGACAGCACTACGAGCAGTACTTC. This codes for CASRRVGQHYEQYF. This chain links TRBV6-1 with TRBJ2-7; 7 bases are shared with TRBD1. V shed 6 bases, J shed 3 bases, and the junction held 8 bases outside the gene matches. CDR1 is MNHNS and CDR2 is SASEGT in the germline V gene. The CDR3 extends over 14 amino acids.

V usage is TRBV5-1 and J usage is TRBJ1-1; tentative D call: TRBD1 (5 bases). Deletions cut 4 bases from V and 3 bases from J, with 25 bases between. Germline lookup yields CDR1 SGHRS and CDR2 YFSETQ. CDR3 size: 18 residues. The CDR3 reads CASSLLHFIQGMDTEAFF. The CDR3 DNA reads TGCGCCAGCAGCCTTCTACATTTCATTCAGGGAATGGACACTGAAGCTTTCTTT.

The chain is built from TRBV15 and TRBJ2-1; 7 positions agree with TRBD2. The ends lost 1 base at V and 2 bases at J; junction bases unmatched: 5. The germline V gene encodes CDR1 LNHNV and CDR2 YYDKDF (reference sequence). There are 16 residues in the CDR3. The CDR3 reads CATSRGTSPPYNEQFF. The CDR3 DNA reads as TGTGCCACCAGCAGAGGGACTAGTCCACCCTACAATGAGCAGTTCTTC.

There are many counts of this clonotype. The J gene is TRBJ2-2, the V gene TRBV27; D is possibly TRBD1 (5 bases). The V and J ends lost 5 bases and 4 bases respectively, with 14 bases between them. The germline V gene has CDR1 MNHEY and CDR2 SMNVEV (reference sequence). The CDR3 sequence is 15 residues long. This CDR3 reads CASSPLGEGTGELFF. The CDR3 region has the DNA TGTGCCAGCAGTCCCCTAGGGGAAGGCACCGGGGAGCTGTTTTTT.

This clonotype was recorded a few times. V usage is TRBV6-1 and J usage is TRBJ1-1; the D gene is possibly TRBD1 (6 bases). V was trimmed by 5 bases and J by 3 bases, leaving 16 bases between them. The CDR3 has 15 amino acids. Germline V gene sequence: CDR1 MNHNS, CDR2 SASEGT. This CDR3 is CASSQNHRADTEAFF. The CDR3 DNA sequence: TGTGCCAGCAGTCAAAACCACAGGGCGGACACTGAAGCTTTCTTT.

This clonotype was counted a few times. V is TRBV6-1 and J is TRBJ2-2; the D gene is possibly TRBD1 (6 bases). The CDR3 runs to 13 residues. The germline CDR1 and CDR2 sequences are MNHNS and SASEGT. Trimming left V 7 bases short and J 7 bases short, with 13 bases between. The CDR3 here is CASKRQEHGELFF. In DNA form, the CDR3 reads TGTGCCAGCAAAAGACAGGAGCACGGGGAGCTGTTTTTT.

The rearrangement joins TRBV3-1 to TRBJ1-2, with no clear D. Germline V gene lookup returns CDR1 LGHDT and CDR2 YNNKEL (reference sequence). This CDR3 has 15 residues. Trimming pared 2 bases from V and 4 bases from J, leaving 14 bases between. The chain's CDR3 is CASSQFGGYLYGYTF. DNA for the CDR3: TGTGCCAGCAGCCAATTTGGAGGTTACCTCTATGGCTACACCTTC.

This clonotype showed up many times. The chain carries TRBV28 and TRBJ2-2; 7 bases are shared with TRBD2. CDR1 is MDHEN, CDR2 SYDVKM, per germline. Trimming at V came to 5 bases and at J to 1 base, leaving 4 bases not matched to a gene. The CDR3 covers 15 residues. The CDR3 reads CASSPPSGNTGELFF. The CDR3 nucleotides are TGTGCCAGCAGTCCTCCTAGCGGGAACACCGGGGAGCTGTTTTTT.

This clonotype was seen many times. This sequence joins TRBV28 and TRBJ2-5; 8 bases agree with TRBD1. V lost 6 bases and J lost 4; bases outside the gene matches: 4. This CDR3 is built from 13 residues. CDR1 is MDHEN and CDR2 is SYDVKM in the germline V gene. The DNA of the CDR3 is TGTGCCAGCAGCCCTCAGGGGGCAGAGACCCAGTACTTC. Translated, it gives CASSPQGAETQYF.

This clonotype has just a few counts. The V and J genes are TRBV5-1 and TRBJ1-6; 8 bases are a match to TRBD1. The CDR3 has 16 residues. V lost 1 base, J lost 7 bases, and 7 bases stayed unmatched. Germline loops: CDR1 SGHRS, CDR2 YFSETQ. Written as DNA, the CDR3 is TGCGCCAGCAGCTTGCAGCCGGGACAGGCCAATTCACCCCTCCACTTT. The encoded protein is CASSLQPGQANSPLHF.

The CDR3 DNA reads TGTGCCAGCAGTTGGGGGGCGGAAAGCTCCTACGAGCAGTACTTC. Amino acids: CASSWGAESSYEQYF. The chain recombines TRBV9 with TRBJ2-7, with D possibly called TRBD1 or TRBD2 (6 bases each). Germline-derived CDR1 and CDR2 are SGDLS and YYNGEE. With 5 bases removed from V and 0 bases from J, the gap between germline ends came to 15 bases. There are 15 residues in the CDR3. Full variable domain (missing parts from reference TRBV9 and TRBJ2-7): DSGVTQTPKHLITATGQRVTLRCSPRSGDLSVYWYQQSLDQGLQFLIQYYNGEERAKGNILERFSAQQFPDLHSELNLSSLELGDSALYFCASSWGAESSYEQYFGPGTRLTVT.

V is TRBV5-6 and J is TRBJ1-6, with D maybe TRBD1 (5 bases). CDR1 is SGHDT and CDR2 is YYEEEE in the germline V gene. Trimming removed 1 base from V and 10 bases from J, with 15 bases in between. CDR3 size: 15 residues. CDR3 amino acids: CASSLRDAYYSPLHF. The CDR3 nucleotides are TGTGCCAGCAGCTTGAGGGACGCATACTACTCACCCCTCCACTTT.